The 12 T cell receptor beta chains presented below share a single source sample, sequenced in a study of T cell repertoires in cytomegalovirus infection. The antigens these receptors bind are not known. TCRdb re-derived calls from the reads in MiXCR, one entry per CDR3 protein. The sample contains hundreds of thousands of distinct CDR3 sequences, around a third of which appear only once. Material: cultured CD8+ T cells from PBMCs, obtained from culture after CMV antigen stimulation. The source is a human donor in good health (CMV status not recorded). Some clones in this sample may be carry-over from other donors' samples.

The chain recombines TRBV27 with TRBJ2-3; 9 positions match TRBD1. V was clipped by 6 bases and J by 6 bases; unmatched bases: 10. Looked up from germline, CDR1 is MNHEY and CDR2 is SMNVEV (reference sequence). This CDR3 has 15 residues. CDR3 protein: CASSTRQGGGDTQYF. The CDR3 nucleotides read TGTGCCAGCAGCACAAGACAGGGGGGTGGGGATACGCAGTATTTT.

This clonotype was observed a handful of times. The V and J genes are TRBV19 and TRBJ1-1, with 7 bases lining up with TRBD1. Germline-derived CDR1 and CDR2 are LNHDA and SQIVND (reference sequence). CDR3 length equals 12 residues. Trimming cost V 8 bases and J 4 bases; bases outside gene matches: 4. CDR3 sequence (DNA): TGTGCCAGTTCACAGGGGATCACTGAAGCTTTCTTT. Protein product: CASSQGITEAFF. Together with reference TRBV19 and TRBJ1-1, the CDR3 gives the full variable domain: DGGITQSPKYLFRKEGQNVTLSCEQNLNHDAMYWYRQDPGQGLRLIYYSQIVNDFQKGDIAEGYSVSREKKESFPLTVTSAQKNPTAFYLCASSQGITEAFFGQGTRLTVV.

This clonotype was seen more than once but under ten times. The chain uses TRBV5-6 and TRBJ2-6; D tentatively reads TRBD1 or TRBD2 (5 bases each). The CDR3 has 17 residues. V was cut by 4 bases and J by 3 bases, with 17 bases left in between. Germline V gives CDR1 SGHDT, CDR2 YYEEEE. CDR3 DNA sequence: TGTGCCAGCAGCCTCGGGGCAGGGTCTTATGGGGCCAACGTCCTGACTTTC. Amino acids: CASSLGAGSYGANVLTF.

This clonotype was counted a few times. The chain uses TRBV20-1 and TRBJ2-7; TRBD1 might be the D (6 bases). CDR3 size: 13 residues. CDR1 is DFQATT, CDR2 SNEGSKA, per germline (reference sequence). V lost 5 bases, J lost 3 bases, and 14 bases lay in between. The CDR3, as DNA: TGCAGTGCTGTGAGAGGACAGATCTACGAGCAGTACGTC. Translation: CSAVRGQIYEQYV.

The chain uses TRBV5-1 and TRBJ2-3, with TRBD2 identical over 12 bases. This CDR3 is built from 16 residues. Germline loops: CDR1 SGHRS, CDR2 YFSETQ. With 2 bases clipped from V and 5 bases from J, the junction kept 6 bases outside the gene matches. The CDR3 spells CASSFTSGGPGDTQYF. CDR3 in DNA: TGCGCCAGCAGCTTTACTAGCGGGGGGCCCGGAGATACGCAGTATTTT.

This clonotype has a count of ten or more. The V gene is TRBV7-6, the J gene TRBJ2-2, with 8 bases matching TRBD1. This CDR3 contains 16 residues. V trimming: 5 bases; J trimming: 6 bases; junction bases outside the gene matches: 11. In germline, CDR1 is SGHVS, CDR2 FNYEAQ. The CDR3: CASSPGTGPIPGELFF. DNA of the CDR3: TGTGCCAGCAGCCCAGGGACAGGCCCTATCCCCGGGGAGCTGTTTTTT.

This clonotype was observed a few times. The V and J genes are TRBV27 and TRBJ1-4; D gene ambiguous. The V end lost 1 base, the J end lost 4 bases, and 7 bases lay between the germline ends. The CDR3 contains 14 residues. CDR1 and CDR2 from the germline V gene are MNHEY and SMNVEV (reference sequence). The CDR3 DNA reads as TGTGCCAGCAGTTTATATTCGGGTAATGAAAAACTGTTTTTT. Its protein product is CASSLYSGNEKLFF.

Points on this clonotype: The junction shows a germline mismatch at one end, possibly a read error. The chain has TRBV6-5 and TRBJ2-1; a possible D gene is TRBD2 (5 bases). The germline CDR1 and CDR2 sequences are MNHEY and SVGAGI. The CDR3 has 12 residues. The CDR3 coding sequence is TGTGCCGGCAGTTTTGAGGGAAATGAGCAGTTCTTC. Translation: CAGSFEGNEQFF.

This clonotype was found a few times. The chain has TRBV5-6 and TRBJ1-5, with 7 bases identical to TRBD1. Looked up from germline, CDR1 is SGHDT and CDR2 is YYEEEE. V gave up 4 bases and J gave up 0 bases; unmatched junction bases: 4. The CDR3 consists of 15 residues. The CDR3 protein is CASSATGLSNQPQHF. As DNA, the CDR3 is TGTGCCAGCAGCGCGACAGGGCTTAGCAATCAGCCCCAGCATTTT.

V usage is TRBV5-6 and J usage is TRBJ1-2; 8 bases are a match to TRBD1. This CDR3 contains 14 residues. The germline CDR1 and CDR2 sequences are SGHDT and YYEEEE. With V trimmed by 4 bases and J by 5 bases, 7 bases remained unmatched. DNA of the CDR3: TGTGCCAGCAGCATCGACAGGGGTGGGTATGGCTACACCTTC. Translating it yields CASSIDRGGYGYTF.

The gene calls are TRBV10-1 and TRBJ1-1; D perhaps matches TRBD1 (5 bases). The CDR3 spans 15 residues. Trimming left V 3 bases short and J 4 bases short, with 15 bases between. Germline V lookup: CDR1 WNHNN, CDR2 SYGVQD (reference sequence). The CDR3 DNA follows: TGCGCCAGCAGTGAAAAGGACACGGCAGGCACTGAAGCTTTCTTT. Translated, it gives CASSEKDTAGTEAFF.

This clonotype has more than one count but fewer than ten. V gene TRBV27 combines with J gene TRBJ2-3; 11 bases line up with TRBD2. The CDR3 has 15 residues. V was pared by 8 bases and J by 4 bases, with 8 bases of the junction left unmatched. Germline CDR1 reads MNHEY; CDR2 reads SMNVEV (reference sequence). The CDR3 protein is CASVAGTSGPDTQYF. The DNA of the CDR3 is TGTGCCAGCGTTGCAGGGACTAGCGGACCAGATACGCAGTATTTT.